This T cell receptor (beta chain) is from a study of blood T cell repertoires in COVID-19. Overall study: Acute and convalescent COVID-19 samples came from the United States, Italy and Spain. PBMCs, B-cell-depleted T cells, or T cells were the source of the cDNA or gDNA that made up the material.

In the original workflow: Reference gene primer amplification in the assay estimated nucleated cell counts. Clones were read by immunoSEQ multiplex PCR, and TCRdb kept only the in-frame ones, dropping some. V and J calls plus clone size are reproduced from that table; the DNA served to infer D and trimming. The data contain approximately 150,000 clones, approximately 90% of them singletons. Germline lookup yields CDR1 MNHNY and CDR2 SVGAGI (reference sequence). The CDR3 spans 13 residues. Trimming took 6 bases from V and 9 from J, leaving 15 bases between them. The clonotype comes from a woman aged 45-65 years with acute or convalescent COVID-19. The rearrangement links TRBV6-6 to TRBJ2-1; D call uncertain. Sequencing input: peripheral blood. This chain's CDR3 is CASSRGQPPEQFF. The CDR3 nucleotides are TGTGCCAGCAGCCGAGGCCAACCCCCTGAGCAGTTCTTC.